This is a list of T cell receptor beta chains from one sample in a study of CD8 T cells in Susac syndrome. TCRdb analysed the immunoSEQ multiplex PCR reads with MiXCR anew, one entry per CDR3 protein. Altogether about 60,000 distinct CDR3 sequences are present, around 90% being singletons, with the ten largest covering roughly 0.2%. Sequencing was performed on CD8+ T cells from PBMCs. The receptors were gathered from a human donor in good health. CDR3s leave out the opening cysteine and the closing phenylalanine or tryptophan.

V gene,J gene,CDR3 protein
TRBV7-8,TRBJ2-7,ASSPRMGGAAYEQY
TRBV10-3,TRBJ2-7,AISESGQLYEQY
TRBV9,TRBJ1-3,ASSVAGSGNTIY
TRBV20-1,TRBJ2-3,SAATGDARDTDTQY
TRBV2,TRBJ2-4,ASSEAELAKNIQY
TRBV4-3,TRBJ2-2,ASSLGPGGTGELF
TRBV12-3/TRBV12-4,TRBJ2-3,ASSTYLTGSSTDTQY
TRBV3-1,TRBJ1-1,ASSQVNRMNTEAF
TRBV7-9,TRBJ2-4,ASSLSTGYDGGPKNIQY
TRBV3-1,TRBJ2-1,ASSQLSSEQF
TRBV27,TRBJ1-2,ATWDRDLNYGYT
TRBV6-4,TRBJ2-7,ASSAGTAYEQY
TRBV3-1,TRBJ2-3,ASSVQTGGTQY
TRBV29-1,TRBJ2-5,SVIGGWETQY
TRBV24-1,TRBJ2-3,ATSDWTSGESTDTQY
TRBV7-2,TRBJ2-7,ASSLFHRELVYEQY
TRBV12-3/TRBV12-4,TRBJ2-2,ASSERRRKNTGELF
TRBV29-1,TRBJ2-1,SVEEDITWHGDEQF
TRBV4-3,TRBJ2-3,ASSRTGGGTDTQY
TRBV9,TRBJ1-5,ASSDRDRVQPQH
TRBV3-1,TRBJ2-7,ASSQDGWEQY
TRBV10-2,TRBJ2-7,ATRDYEQY
TRBV11-2,TRBJ2-7,ASSVTAALYEQY
TRBV20-1,TRBJ2-7,SARNPGMGYGEQY
TRBV30,TRBJ2-5,AWSAGGSPYQETQY
TRBV21-1,TRBJ1-1,ASSPRSGVRRPLGAEAF
TRBV6-6,TRBJ2-7,ASSYEGLVSYEQY
TRBV30,TRBJ2-1,AWRDRSSYNEQF
TRBV2,TRBJ2-7,ASSEYVGGYEQY
TRBV6-5,TRBJ1-2,ASSYSIGERTYGYT
TRBV7-9,TRBJ2-7,ASSKREAYEQY
TRBV9,TRBJ2-5,ASSASGGVVVTQY
TRBV5-4,TRBJ1-2,ASSLGWAGDGYT
TRBV5-6,TRBJ2-1,ASCPEDRGFNEQF
TRBV10-3,TRBJ1-1,AISESRENTEAF
TRBV27,TRBJ2-7,ASSGPSYEQY
TRBV29-1,TRBJ2-7,SVERGGVGEQY
TRBV5-6,TRBJ2-2,ASSLASGGSLSGELF
TRBV12-5,TRBJ1-1,ASGLSGNTEAF
TRBV5-1,TRBJ2-1,ASSLVNYNEQF
TRBV6-6,TRBJ1-4,ASSPTTGGHEKLF
TRBV3-1,TRBJ2-1,ASSPRPGYGSYNEQF
TRBV28,TRBJ2-1,ASSSIKWGHNEQF
TRBV20-1,TRBJ2-7,SARGPGLINEQY
TRBV27,TRBJ2-7,ASSLSDGNHEQY
TRBV4-3,TRBJ2-1,ASSDGLVSYNEQF
TRBV3-1,TRBJ2-1,ASSQGRRLAGGNNEQF
TRBV2,TRBJ2-1,ASSEDGQGAYNEQF